Following are 5 T cell receptor beta chains from one sample sequenced in a study of OX40 agonist ivuxolimab in advanced cancers. Clones were sequenced by immunoSEQ multiplex PCR, and TCRdb holds only the in-frame ones, with some missing. Of roughly 63,000 clones listed, 86% are singletons. The sequenced sample was CD4+ or CD8+ T cells sorted from blood, obtained in a trial of the OX40 agonist ivuxolimab. All receptors derive from an adult with an advanced solid tumor such as melanoma, head and neck, liver or kidney cancer.

The rearrangement joins TRBV5-4 to TRBJ1-5; unclear D gene. Germline assignment: CDR1 SGHNT and CDR2 YYREEE (reference sequence). The CDR3 is 14 residues long. The ends were cut back, 9 bases at V and 3 bases at J, with 16 bases in the middle. CDR3 DNA sequence: TGTGCCACCTCGGATATTCACCTCAATCAGCCCCAGCATTTT. Protein sequence: CATSDIHLNQPQHF.

The chain couples TRBV6-1 to TRBJ1-2; TRBD1 agrees at 11 bases. V trimming: 6 bases; J trimming: 7 bases; junction bases outside the gene matches: 10. The CDR3 is 15 amino acids. Germline V gene lookup returns CDR1 MNHNS and CDR2 SASEGT. The CDR3 spells CASSFKDRGLGGYTF. The CDR3 nucleotides are TGTGCCAGCAGCTTTAAGGACAGGGGGCTCGGTGGCTACACCTTC.

This chain joins TRBV28 and TRBJ1-5, with D uncertain. V dropped 10 bases and J dropped 4 bases, with 8 bases sitting between them. Germline V gene lookup returns CDR1 MDHEN and CDR2 SYDVKM. The CDR3 extends over 11 amino acids. The CDR3 here is CATGLNQPQHF. For the CDR3, the DNA is TGTGCCACCGGTTTGAATCAGCCCCAGCATTTT.

The chain couples TRBV4-1 to TRBJ2-3, with a possible D match to TRBD2 (5 bases). The CDR3 totals 15 residues. Germline values: CDR1 MGHRA, CDR2 YSYEKL. V was trimmed by 0 bases and J by 5 bases, leaving 12 bases between them. Written as DNA, the CDR3 is TGCGCCAGCAGCCAAGATCTGGGAGTCCGAGATACGCAGTATTTT. Amino acids: CASSQDLGVRDTQYF.

V usage is TRBV9 and J usage is TRBJ2-2; no reliable D call. This CDR3 has 14 amino acids. Trimming cost V 5 bases and J 3 bases, with 11 bases left between them. CDR1 is SGDLS, CDR2 YYNGEE, per germline. The CDR3: CASRVSWDTGELFF. The CDR3 DNA is TGTGCCAGCAGAGTTAGTTGGGACACCGGGGAGCTGTTTTTT.